This T cell receptor beta chain was sequenced during a study of graft-versus-host responses after intestinal transplantation. The length of the CDR3 is 14 residues. In germline, CDR1 is PRHDT, CDR2 FYEKMQ (reference sequence). The germline V and J ends were trimmed by 3 bases and 5 bases, with 10 bases remaining between them. Libraries were prepared by immunoSEQ multiplex PCR; TCRdb keeps only in-frame clonotypes and omits some of them. The table has under 95,000 clones, roughly 80% seen once. As concerns this clone: As yet, its antigen is unknown.

This sequence originates from a human donor who received an intestinal transplant. The chain joins TRBV13 to TRBJ1-4, with D perhaps TRBD1 (6 bases). The input for sequencing was unstimulated CD4+ T cells sorted from spleen or lymph node cells, taken before intestinal transplant. The CDR3 region has the DNA TGTGCCAGCAGCTTGAAACAGGGCAATGAAAAACTGTTTTTT. It specifies CASSLKQGNEKLFF.